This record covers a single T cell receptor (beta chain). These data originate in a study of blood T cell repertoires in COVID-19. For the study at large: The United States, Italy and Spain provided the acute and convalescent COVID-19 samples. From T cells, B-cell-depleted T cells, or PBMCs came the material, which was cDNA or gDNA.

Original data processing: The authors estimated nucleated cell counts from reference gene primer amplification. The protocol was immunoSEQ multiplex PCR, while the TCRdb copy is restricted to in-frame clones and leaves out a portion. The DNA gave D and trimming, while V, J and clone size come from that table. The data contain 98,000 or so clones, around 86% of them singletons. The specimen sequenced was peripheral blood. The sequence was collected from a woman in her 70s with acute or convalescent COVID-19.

CDR3 coding DNA: TGTGCCAGCAGCTATGACACAGGGTTCTATGGCTACACCTTC. It specifies CASSYDTGFYGYTF. This chain uses TRBV7-9 with TRBJ1-2; tentative D call: TRBD1 (6 bases). V dropped 4 bases and J dropped 4 bases, with 13 bases sitting between them. Germline V CDR1 and CDR2: SEHNR, FQNEAQ (reference sequence). This CDR3 is built from 14 residues.